This is a list of T cell receptor beta chains from one sample in a study of cytomegalovirus exposure and HLA in healthy donors. Data came from immunoSEQ multiplex PCR; TCRdb stores just in-frame clones and leaves some out. The profile shows some 270,000 clones, 80% of them singletons. Input material: PBMCs. The receptor set was obtained from a girl aged 2 to 9 in good health and CMV-seronegative. Each CDR3 is given with its conserved first and last residue. A D gene is named only where the DNA matches it firmly. Some rows have no size entry. The others give once, few or many, or a class for an expanded clone.

>NA|TRBV4-1|TRBJ2-7|few
CASSLEPNYEQYF
TGCGCCAGCAGCCTCGAGCCTAACTACGAGCAGTACTTC
>TRBD2|TRBV7-6|TRBJ2-3|NA
CASSPTSGGAGDTQYF
TGTGCCAGCAGCCCGACTAGCGGGGGGGCTGGAGATACGCAGTATTTT
>NA|TRBV5-1|TRBJ1-3|NA
CASSPGAGWQILENTIYF
TGCGCCAGCAGCCCGGGAGCGGGGTGGCAGATCCTGGAAAACACCATATATTTT
>TRBD1|TRBV9|TRBJ1-2|few
CASSLRQGNGYTF
TGTGCCAGCAGCTTACGACAGGGAAATGGCTACACCTTC
>TRBD2|TRBV11-2|TRBJ2-3|few
CASSVRLAGRPGGADTQYF
TGTGCCAGCAGCGTAAGACTAGCGGGTCGACCGGGGGGTGCAGATACGCAGTATTTT
>TRBD2|TRBV10-1|TRBJ2-1|NA
CASSPGREGRTSYNEQFF
TGCGCCAGCAGCCCGGGGCGGGAGGGCCGGACCTCCTACAATGAGCAGTTCTTC
>TRBD2|TRBV6-5|TRBJ2-7|few
CASSYSPGLAFSEQYF
TGTGCCAGCAGTTACTCGCCGGGACTAGCATTCTCCGAGCAGTACTTC
>TRBD1|TRBV29-1|TRBJ2-1|NA
CSVAGTGTGAYNEQFF
TGCAGCGTTGCGGGGACCGGGACAGGGGCCTACAATGAGCAGTTCTTC
>NA|TRBV27|TRBJ1-1|NA
CASSFDRESEAFF
TGTGCCAGCAGTTTTGATCGGGAGTCTGAAGCTTTCTTT
>NA|TRBV6-5|TRBJ1-2|NA
CASSYSTGAGAYGYTF
TGTGCCAGCAGTTACTCGACCGGGGCAGGGGCCTATGGCTACACCTTC
>NA|TRBV19|TRBJ1-3|NA
CASSDRNSGNTIYF
TGTGCCAGTAGTGACAGGAACTCTGGAAACACCATATATTTT